This T cell receptor (beta chain) was sequenced in a study of glioma-infiltrating T cells. This clonotype was seen ten or more times. Its antigen is unidentified. The iRepertoire nested amplicon-rescue multiplex PCR amplified TCR alpha and beta CDR3s from RNA. For one-step reverse transcription and amplification, about 90-450 ng of tissue mRNA or PBMC total RNA was used. TCRdb fed the multiplex PCR reads into MiXCR, producing one record per CDR3 protein. The sample lists approximately 100,000 distinct CDR3 sequences, around 29% occurring once. Study-level results: Non-neoplastic patients had below-expected tissue-blood divergence, while all gliomas exceeded expectation. Tissue and blood shared very few CDR3 sequences.

Trimming cost V 1 base and J 5 bases, with 11 bases left between them. CDR1 is SEHNR, CDR2 FQNEAQ, per germline (reference sequence). This CDR3 has 14 amino acids. The receptor comes from a human donor with low-grade glioma or glioblastoma, undergoing nonglioma brain surgery, or in good health (not recorded which). The J gene is TRBJ2-5, the V gene TRBV7-9; tentative D call: TRBD2 (6 bases). The sequenced sample consisted of glioma tissue, nonneoplastic brain tissue, or PBMCs (not recorded which). CDR3 sequence: CASSLGLAGETQYF. CDR3 nucleotides: TGTGCCAGCAGCTTAGGACTCGCGGGGGAGACCCAGTACTTC. Together with reference TRBV7-9 and TRBJ2-5, the CDR3 gives the full variable domain: DTGVSQNPRHKITKRGQNVTFRCDPISEHNRLYWYRQTLGQGPEFLTYFQNEAQLEKSRLLSDRFSAERPKGSFSTLEIQRTEQGDSAMYLCASSLGLAGETQYFGPGTRLLVL.